A single sample gave rise to the 10 T cell receptor beta chains below, sequenced in a study of OX40 agonist ivuxolimab in advanced cancers. Generated by immunoSEQ multiplex PCR, the TCRdb table keeps only in-frame clones and is missing some. The table has roughly 110,000 clones, approximately 90% seen once. Specimen: CD4+ or CD8+ T cells sorted from blood, collected in a trial of the OX40 agonist ivuxolimab. These receptors were taken from an adult with an advanced solid tumor such as melanoma, head and neck, liver or kidney cancer.

This chain links TRBV28 with TRBJ2-3, with 7 bases matching TRBD1. This CDR3 is built from 14 residues. CDR1 and CDR2 (germline): MDHEN, SYDVKM. The trim removed 5 bases at V and 6 bases at J, leaving 8 bases unmatched. The CDR3 reads CASSRDSRVDTQYF. The CDR3 nucleotides are TGTGCCAGCAGTAGGGACAGCAGAGTTGATACGCAGTATTTT.

A single count supports this clone. The chain carries TRBV30 and TRBJ1-3; D is perhaps TRBD1 (5 bases). CDR1 GTSNPN and CDR2 SVGIG come from the germline V gene (reference sequence). V lost 4 bases and J 0 bases, leaving 16 bases between the germline ends. The CDR3 is made up of 16 amino acids. CDR3 DNA sequence: TGTGCCTGGACTACCCCGGGACGCCTCTCTGGAAACACCATATATTTT. This sequence encodes CAWTTPGRLSGNTIYF.

The chain combines TRBV6-1 with TRBJ1-2, with a tentative D call TRBD1 (5 bases). The germline V gene encodes CDR1 MNHNS and CDR2 SASEGT. The CDR3 runs to 13 residues. V was pared by 10 bases and J by 2 bases, with 14 bases between. The CDR3 here is CATSLQENYGYTF. CDR3 DNA: TGTGCCACCTCCCTACAGGAGAACTATGGCTACACCTTC.

This clone was counted a single time. The CDR3 sequence: CASSLGEMNTEAFF. The CDR3, as DNA: TGCGCCAGCAGCTTGGGGGAAATGAACACTGAAGCTTTCTTT. The rearrangement uses TRBV5-1 and TRBJ1-1, with D uncertain. V was shortened by 0 bases and J by 0 bases, with 6 bases between the two germline ends. CDR3 length equals 14 residues. The V gene's germline CDR1 is SGHRS and CDR2 YFSETQ.

This clone was recorded a few times. The V gene is TRBV11-2, the J gene TRBJ2-1; either TRBD1 or TRBD2 may supply D (5 bases each). Germline CDR1 reads SGHAT; CDR2 reads FQNNGV. The CDR3 length is 16 residues. V was pared by 4 bases and J by 6 bases, with 19 bases between. In DNA, the CDR3 is TGTGCCAGCAGCTCGCCAAGGCTAGGGGCGGGCAATGAGCAGTTCTTC. It translates to CASSSPRLGAGNEQFF.

The V call is TRBV28, the J call TRBJ1-2; the D is unclear. The CDR3 totals 13 residues. Trimming cost V 5 bases and J 8 bases, with 15 bases left between them. The germline V gene has CDR1 MDHEN and CDR2 SYDVKM. The chain's CDR3 is CASSTGPFWGYTF. The DNA of the CDR3 is TGTGCCAGCAGTACGGGCCCCTTCTGGGGCTACACCTTC.

This sequence joins TRBV5-1 and TRBJ2-7; D possibly corresponds to TRBD2 (7 bases). CDR3 length: 15 amino acids. Trimming removed 0 bases from V and 6 bases from J, with 16 bases in between. Germline V gene data show CDR1 as SGHRS and CDR2 as YFSETQ. The CDR3 nucleotides read TGCGCCAGCAGCTTGGTGGGGGGGGCCCCTACCGAGCAGTACTTC. Amino acids: CASSLVGGAPTEQYF.

This clone is a singleton in its sample. The chain has TRBV6-5 and TRBJ1-3; 10 nucleotides align to TRBD1. This CDR3 spans 15 amino acids. J lost 3 bases, V lost 7 bases, and 6 bases had no gene match. The germline V gene has CDR1 MNHEY and CDR2 SVGAGI. In DNA, the CDR3 is TGTGCCAGCACCAAGACAGGGGGCTTTGGAAACACCATATATTTT. It codes for CASTKTGGFGNTIYF.

This rearrangement joins TRBV28 to TRBJ1-5; D may be TRBD1 (5 bases). Germline V gene sequence: CDR1 MDHEN, CDR2 SYDVKM. With 5 bases removed from V and 1 base from J, the gap between germline ends came to 15 bases. The CDR3 covers 16 residues. The CDR3 here is CASSQPGPMSNQPQHF. The CDR3 region has the DNA TGTGCCAGCAGTCAGCCGGGACCCATGAGCAATCAGCCCCAGCATTTT.

The chain employs TRBV19 and TRBJ1-5; no reliable D call. CDR3 length equals 14 residues. The V gene's germline CDR1 is LNHDA and CDR2 SQIVND (reference sequence). V dropped 3 bases and J dropped 0 bases, with 6 bases sitting between them. CDR3 region: CASSITPSNQPQHF. The CDR3, as DNA: TGTGCCAGTAGTATCACTCCTAGCAATCAGCCCCAGCATTTT.